The clone carrying this T cell receptor (beta chain) was seen many times. The antigen remains undetermined. The entry originates in a study of CD8 T cells in ankylosing spondylitis. Study conclusions and caveats: Disease-linked clones were reportedly significantly enriched in matched ankylosing spondylitis synovial fluid. Several highly homologous variants made up a TCR beta motif, and this motif appeared characteristic of ankylosing spondylitis blood.

Libraries of TCR beta came from quantitative 5'-RACE with molecular barcodes. Using its own MiXCR run on the 5' RACE reads, TCRdb lists one record per CDR3 protein. The profile shows about 800,000 distinct CDR3 sequences, 10% to 15% of them singletons. Unmatched junction bases numbered 3, after V lost 4 bases and J lost 2 bases. Per the germline V gene, CDR1 is SGHRS and CDR2 is YFSETQ. CDR3 size: 14 residues. Sequencing was performed on blood, either unsorted or a sorted T cell fraction (not recorded which). The chain uses TRBV5-1 and TRBJ2-5; TRBD1 aligns across 9 bases. This sequence was found in a male donor with ankylosing spondylitis. The CDR3 loop reads CASSTGQGQETQYF. CDR3 DNA: TGCGCCAGCAGCACGGGACAGGGACAAGAGACCCAGTACTTC.